This T cell receptor (beta chain) was captured in a study of cytomegalovirus exposure and HLA in healthy donors. As for the study in general: The same platform used for the 650 to 700 first-cohort repertoires was also used for the 95 to 150 validation repertoires, as a later analysis reported.

Notes on this clone: Its target is unknown.

Measured with immunoSEQ multiplex PCR; TCRdb has only the in-frame clones, and not every one. The sample has over 150,000 clones; about 80% are singletons. The study, taken as a whole, reports: The investigators catalogued 150 to 200 TCR beta chains as cytomegalovirus-associated. Confirmation was obtained in vitro that a few CMV-associated chains are specific for CMV antigens.

The sequenced material came from PBMCs. The clonotype comes from a young woman in good health and CMV-seropositive.

DNA of the CDR3: TGTGCCAGTAGTCCCCCCCGTGGGACAGGGAACACTGAAGCTTTCTTT. Residues: CASSPPRGTGNTEAFF. V is TRBV19 and J is TRBJ1-1; 8 bases align to TRBD1. Germline CDR1 reads LNHDA; CDR2 reads SQIVND (reference sequence). The junction had 9 bases not matched to a gene; V was cut back by 5 bases and J by 1 base. There are 16 residues in the CDR3.